The 9 T cell receptor beta chains below were found in one sample sequenced in a study of tumor-infiltrating lymphocytes in primary liver carcinoma. The source of the blood RNA was unsorted whole blood, and germline DNA was extracted as well. Production of TCR beta cDNA used roughly 0.55 ug total RNA together with a constant-region primer. Slightly modified ARM-PCR served as the procedure for the TCR beta libraries. These libraries came from three rounds of nested multiplex PCR. Use of TRBV1-TRBV30 forward primers with a C-beta reverse primer characterized the first two PCR rounds, which lasted nine to eleven cycles each. TCRdb re-called the multiplex PCR reads with MiXCR, one entry per CDR3 protein. The profile covers about 330,000 distinct CDR3 sequences, with almost 65% appearing a single time and about 6% taken by the ten largest. Sequencing was performed on peripheral blood. The receptor source for this set is a man aged 40-49 years with primary liver carcinoma and hepatitis B virus infection.

This clonotype appeared a single time. The genes are TRBV11-2 and TRBJ2-5, with D perhaps TRBD2 (6 bases). V was trimmed by 6 bases and J by 5 bases, leaving 22 bases between them. The germline gives CDR1 SGHAT, CDR2 FQNNGV. This CDR3 has 16 residues. CDR3 coding DNA: TGTGCCAGCAGTCCCGAGGGACTTGCGAGTGGGGAGACCCAGTACTTC. As protein: CASSPEGLASGETQYF.

The chain joins TRBV5-1 to TRBJ2-3; 7 bases map to TRBD1. Germline lookup yields CDR1 SGHRS and CDR2 YFSETQ. With 4 bases clipped from V and 0 bases from J, the junction kept 2 bases outside the gene matches. The CDR3 is 14 residues long. In nucleotides, the CDR3 is TGCGCCAGCAGCACGGGACAGAGCACAGATACGCAGTATTTT. Protein product: CASSTGQSTDTQYF.

This chain joins TRBV10-3 and TRBJ2-2; D possibly matches TRBD1 or TRBD2 (5 bases each). V lost 11 bases and J 2 bases, leaving 15 bases between the germline ends. CDR1 is ENHRY and CDR2 is SYGVKD in the germline V gene. The CDR3 runs to 14 residues. CDR3 sequence (DNA): TGTGCCGTCGATGGGACGGATAACACCGGGGAGCTGTTTTTT. Translated, it gives CAVDGTDNTGELFF.

In regard to this clonotype: The missing conserved phenylalanine or tryptophan at the end of this CDR3 makes a read error likely. J is TRBJ1-2 and V is TRBV11-2; tentative D call: TRBD1 (5 bases). Germline CDR1 reads SGHAT; CDR2 reads FQNNGV. Trimming took off 1 base at V and 6 bases at J, with 21 bases between the two ends. This CDR3 has 17 residues. CDR3 protein: CASSLVVGQTLGHGYTL. DNA of the CDR3: TGTGCCAGCAGCTTAGTAGTGGGGCAGACCTTAGGACATGGCTACACCCTC.

Comment on this clonotype: A much more abundant neighbour one base away suggests this may be a read error. The chain recombines TRBV4-1 with TRBJ1-2; D uncertain. CDR3 size: 12 residues. Germline V lookup: CDR1 MGHRA, CDR2 YSYEKL. The CDR3 loop is CASSQHGYGYAF. The CDR3 DNA reads TGCGCCAGCAGCCAGCACGGTTATGGCTACGCCTTC.

About this clonotype itself: Possible read error: a much larger clone is one base away. The J gene is TRBJ2-7, the V gene TRBV5-6; tentative D call: TRBD1 (6 bases). CDR3 size: 15 residues. V was pared by 3 bases and J by 1 base, with 14 bases between. Germline V gene data show CDR1 as SGHDT and CDR2 as YYEEEE. As DNA, the CDR3 is TGTGCCAGCAGCTCGCCGGACAGCACATCCTACGAGCAGTACTTC. Translation gives CASSSPDSTSYEQYF.

Comment on this clonotype: A much larger clone differs by one base, so this may be a read error. The chain joins TRBV4-2 to TRBJ1-2; D remains ambiguous. Trimming removed 1 base at V and 0 bases at J, with 15 bases between. The CDR3 consists of 17 residues. Per germline, CDR1 LGHNA and CDR2 YNFKEQ. This CDR3 reads CASSQGNSATSNYGYTF. CDR3 coding DNA: TGTGCCAGCAGCCAAGGAAATTCAGCGACATCTAACTATGGCTACACCTTC.

Notes on this clonotype: This may arise from a read error, as a much more abundant clone is one base away. The chain has TRBV6-1 and TRBJ2-7; D is perhaps TRBD1 or TRBD2 (5 bases each). The CDR3 is 14 amino acids. The germline V gene has CDR1 MNHNS and CDR2 SASEGT. The chain's CDR3 is CVSSEWDGPYEQYF. CDR3 bases: TGTGTCAGCAGTGAGTGGGACGGCCCCTACGAGCAGTACTTC.

This rearrangement joins TRBV21-1 to TRBJ2-5. TRBV21-1 is classified as a pseudogene. The CDR3 covers 15 residues. This CDR3 is CASSPEGSAQETQYF. CDR3 sequence (DNA): TGTGCCAGCAGCCCAGAAGGGTCAGCGCAAGAGACCCAGTACTTC.